Described below is a single T cell receptor beta chain sequence and its context. Its antigen remains unknown. TCRdb re-called the 5' RACE reads, yielding one record per CDR3 amino acid sequence without DNA. Recorded here are approximately 400,000 distinct CDR3 sequences; the top ten clones represent 2.5% to 3%. After skipping T cell sorting, the authors isolated total RNA from whole blood. The data were obtained in a study of monozygotic twins with inflammatory bowel disease. Study-level findings and limits: Distinguishing T cell subtypes was not possible. Immunosuppressive treatments were not uniform, and this may have added variability to patient repertoires.

Sequenced sample: blood. This clonotype was sampled from a human donor with ulcerative colitis or Crohn's disease, or a healthy co-twin of an affected twin (not recorded which).

CDR3 sequence: CASSYSAGIQPQHF. V gene TRBV6-5 combines with J gene TRBJ1-5; TCRdb returns TRBD1, unconfirmable since there is no DNA. Germline V gives CDR1 MNHEY, CDR2 SVGAGI. The CDR3 is 14 residues long.